The rows below give T cell receptor beta chains drawn from one sample of a study of blood T cell repertoires in COVID-19. Some clones are missing from TCRdb's copy, which holds only in-frame ones; the method was immunoSEQ multiplex PCR. The sample yields over 100,000 clones, about 76% seen once. Specimen: peripheral blood. These receptors all come from a woman in her fifties or sixties with active or convalescent COVID-19. CDR3s include the opening cysteine and the closing phenylalanine or tryptophan. A D gene is named only where the DNA matches it firmly. Some rows mark clone size as missing; the rest say once, few, many or name a class of expanded clone.

CDR3aa: CASRVTGGKPQHF
CDR3nt: TGTGCCAGCAGAGTAACAGGGGGCAAGCCCCAGCATTTT
abundance: .
d_gene: TRBD1
v_gene: TRBV5-8
j_gene: TRBJ1-5

CDR3aa: CASSPQGVVANEQFF
CDR3nt: TGTGCCAGCTCACCACAGGGGGTGGTGGCCAATGAGCAGTTCTTC
abundance: .
d_gene: .
v_gene: TRBV18
j_gene: TRBJ2-1

CDR3aa: CAWSVSQGDTEAFF
CDR3nt: TGTGCCTGGAGTGTATCTCAGGGGGACACTGAAGCTTTCTTT
abundance: .
d_gene: TRBD1
v_gene: TRBV30
j_gene: TRBJ1-1

CDR3aa: CASSGPGQSTYNEQFF
CDR3nt: TGTGCCAGCAGTGGTCCCGGACAGAGCACCTACAATGAGCAGTTCTTC
abundance: few
d_gene: .
v_gene: TRBV2
j_gene: TRBJ2-1

CDR3aa: CASTRQGWGYTF
CDR3nt: TGTGCCAGCACCCGACAGGGCTGGGGCTACACCTTC
abundance: few
d_gene: TRBD1
v_gene: TRBV6-5
j_gene: TRBJ1-2

CDR3aa: CASSYGGTVDTQYF
CDR3nt: TGTGCCAGCAGTTACGGGGGGACGGTAGATACGCAGTATTTT
abundance: once
d_gene: .
v_gene: TRBV6-5
j_gene: TRBJ2-3

CDR3aa: CASSYYSGRTYEQYF
CDR3nt: TGTGCCAGCAGTTACTATAGCGGGAGGACCTACGAGCAGTACTTC
abundance: few
d_gene: TRBD2
v_gene: TRBV6-2/TRBV6-3
j_gene: TRBJ2-7

CDR3aa: CAWSQTRSSYEQYF
CDR3nt: TGTGCCTGGAGCCAAACAAGGAGCTCCTACGAGCAGTACTTC
abundance: .
d_gene: .
v_gene: TRBV30
j_gene: TRBJ2-7

CDR3aa: CASSPLWGGTEAFF
CDR3nt: TGTGCCAGCAGCCCCCTCTGGGGGGGCACTGAAGCTTTCTTT
abundance: once
d_gene: .
v_gene: TRBV11-2
j_gene: TRBJ1-1

CDR3aa: CASSQGELAKNIQYF
CDR3nt: TGTGCCAGCAGCCAAGGAGAATTAGCCAAAAACATTCAGTACTTC
abundance: .
d_gene: .
v_gene: TRBV3-1/TRBV3-2
j_gene: TRBJ2-4

CDR3aa: CASSLGTGGFAGTEAFF
CDR3nt: TGTGCCAGCAGCTTGGGGACAGGGGGCTTTGCGGGCACTGAAGCTTTCTTT
abundance: .
d_gene: TRBD1
v_gene: TRBV13
j_gene: TRBJ1-1

CDR3aa: CASVSGQGTWGYTF
CDR3nt: TGTGCCTCTGTATCGGGACAGGGTACTTGGGGCTACACCTTC
abundance: .
d_gene: TRBD1
v_gene: TRBV6-5
j_gene: TRBJ1-2

CDR3aa: CASRTPGQGRTEAFF
CDR3nt: TGTGCCAGCAGGACCCCGGGACAGGGGAGAACTGAAGCTTTCTTT
abundance: once
d_gene: TRBD1
v_gene: TRBV28
j_gene: TRBJ1-1

CDR3aa: CASRDSGTDTQYF
CDR3nt: TGCGCCAGCCGGGACTCAGGTACAGATACGCAGTATTTT
abundance: .
d_gene: .
v_gene: TRBV10-2
j_gene: TRBJ2-3

CDR3aa: CASSLPGDGNIQYF
CDR3nt: TGTGCCAGTAGTTTGCCAGGGGACGGAAACATTCAGTACTTC
abundance: .
d_gene: .
v_gene: TRBV19
j_gene: TRBJ2-4

CDR3aa: CASSPGLAGKSTGELFF
CDR3nt: TGCGCCAGCAGCCCGGGACTAGCGGGAAAGAGCACCGGGGAGCTGTTTTTT
abundance: .
d_gene: TRBD2
v_gene: TRBV4-3
j_gene: TRBJ2-2

CDR3aa: CASSQTGTGDGYTF
CDR3nt: TGTGCCAGCAGCCAAACCGGGACAGGAGATGGCTACACCTTC
abundance: .
d_gene: TRBD1
v_gene: TRBV7-2
j_gene: TRBJ1-2

CDR3aa: CASSRSLQGRAVTEAFF
CDR3nt: TGTGCCAGCAGCAGATCTCTACAGGGGCGCGCGGTAACTGAAGCTTTCTTT
abundance: .
d_gene: TRBD1
v_gene: TRBV27
j_gene: TRBJ1-1

CDR3aa: CAISESTGWETQYF
CDR3nt: TGTGCCATCAGTGAGTCTACAGGGTGGGAGACCCAGTACTTC
abundance: .
d_gene: .
v_gene: TRBV10-3
j_gene: TRBJ2-5

CDR3aa: CASSTVVAGYNEQFF
CDR3nt: TGTGCCAGCAGCACCGTGGTAGCGGGGTACAATGAGCAGTTCTTC
abundance: .
d_gene: TRBD2
v_gene: TRBV3-1/TRBV3-2
j_gene: TRBJ2-1

CDR3aa: CASSPRLAGSILGETQYF
CDR3nt: TGTGCCAGCAGTCCCCGACTAGCGGGATCGATTCTCGGCGAGACCCAGTACTTC
abundance: .
d_gene: TRBD2
v_gene: TRBV28
j_gene: TRBJ2-5

CDR3aa: CASRLSGANVLTF
CDR3nt: TGTGCCAGCCGACTCTCTGGGGCCAACGTCCTGACTTTC
abundance: .
d_gene: .
v_gene: TRBV2
j_gene: TRBJ2-6

CDR3aa: CASTSNRVYGYTF
CDR3nt: TGTGCCAGCACCTCGAACAGGGTCTATGGCTACACCTTC
abundance: .
d_gene: .
v_gene: TRBV12-3/TRBV12-4
j_gene: TRBJ1-2

CDR3aa: CASSLDTGVRTDTQYF
CDR3nt: TGTGCCAGCAGCTTAGATACGGGGGTTAGAACAGATACGCAGTATTTT
abundance: once
d_gene: .
v_gene: TRBV11-2
j_gene: TRBJ2-3

CDR3aa: CASSSSGGATDTQYF
CDR3nt: TGTGCCAGCAGTTCCTCAGGGGGAGCCACAGATACGCAGTATTTT
abundance: .
d_gene: TRBD1
v_gene: TRBV6-2/TRBV6-3
j_gene: TRBJ2-3

CDR3aa: CASSSGYYGYTF
CDR3nt: TGTGCCAGCAGTTCGGGTTACTATGGCTACACCTTC
abundance: .
d_gene: .
v_gene: TRBV28
j_gene: TRBJ1-2

CDR3aa: CAWSGGGGTEAFF
CDR3nt: TGTGCCTGGAGTGGAGGGGGCGGGACTGAAGCTTTCTTT
abundance: .
d_gene: TRBD1
v_gene: TRBV30
j_gene: TRBJ1-1

CDR3aa: CASSLSSRGGETQYF
CDR3nt: TGTGCCAGCAGCTTGTCAAGTCGGGGGGGAGAGACCCAGTACTTC
abundance: few
d_gene: TRBD2
v_gene: TRBV5-6
j_gene: TRBJ2-5

CDR3aa: CASSPRGQGNSPLHF
CDR3nt: TGTGCCAGCAGTCCTCGGGGACAGGGTAATTCACCCCTCCACTTT
abundance: once
d_gene: TRBD1
v_gene: TRBV7-9
j_gene: TRBJ1-6